This T cell receptor (beta chain) was profiled in a study of T cell repertoires in cytomegalovirus infection. Looking at the study overall: Both CMV infection and a matching HLA type were indicated by public TCR beta signatures.

MiXCR was run by TCRdb on the reads, yielding one entry per CDR3 protein. The data contain around 100,000 distinct CDR3 sequences, over 9% of them seen just once; the ten biggest clones take up approximately 33%. The V end lost 6 bases, the J end lost 2 bases, and 18 bases lay between the germline ends. CDR3 length equals 15 residues. In germline, CDR1 is SQVTM, CDR2 ANQGSEA. This clonotype was picked up a small number of times. Its specificity is not known. This TCR was sampled from a human donor in good health (CMV status not recorded). Some clones in this sample may be carry-over from other donors' samples. The rearrangement uses TRBV29-1 and TRBJ2-3, with D possibly TRBD1 on 6 matching bases. What was sequenced was PBMCs, sequenced either directly or after in vitro stimulation (not recorded which). The CDR3 nucleotides are TGCAGCGTCAAAGTGACAGGACTCGTCACAGATACGCAGTATTTT. Residues: CSVKVTGLVTDTQYF.